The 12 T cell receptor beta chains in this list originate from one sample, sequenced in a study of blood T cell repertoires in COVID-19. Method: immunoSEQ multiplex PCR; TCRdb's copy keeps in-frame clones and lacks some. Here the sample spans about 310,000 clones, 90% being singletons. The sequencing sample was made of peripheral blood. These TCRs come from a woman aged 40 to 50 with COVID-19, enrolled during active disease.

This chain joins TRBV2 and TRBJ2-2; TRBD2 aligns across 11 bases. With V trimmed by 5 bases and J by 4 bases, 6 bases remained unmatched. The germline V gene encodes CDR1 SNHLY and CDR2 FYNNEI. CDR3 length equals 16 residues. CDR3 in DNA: TGTGCCAGCAGTTTCCTAGCGGGGGGCGGCACCGGGGAGCTGTTTTTT. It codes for CASSFLAGGGTGELFF.

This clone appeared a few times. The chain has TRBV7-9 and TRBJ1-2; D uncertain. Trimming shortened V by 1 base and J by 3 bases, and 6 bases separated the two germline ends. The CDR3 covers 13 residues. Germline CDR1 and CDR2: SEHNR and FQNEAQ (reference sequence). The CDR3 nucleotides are TGTGCCAGCAGCTTAGGAGTACACTATGGCTACACCTTC. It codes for CASSLGVHYGYTF.

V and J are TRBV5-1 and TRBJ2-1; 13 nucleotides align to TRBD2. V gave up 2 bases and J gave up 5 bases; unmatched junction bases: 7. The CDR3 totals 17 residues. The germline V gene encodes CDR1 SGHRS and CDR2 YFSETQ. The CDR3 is CASSFTGLAGSHNEQFF. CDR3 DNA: TGCGCCAGCAGCTTCACGGGACTAGCGGGGTCACACAATGAGCAGTTCTTC. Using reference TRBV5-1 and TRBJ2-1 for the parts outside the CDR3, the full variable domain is KAGVTQTPRYLIKTRGQQVTLSCSPISGHRSVSWYQQTPGQGLQFLFEYFSETQRNKGNFPGRFSGRQFSNSRSEMNVSTLELGDSALYLCASSFTGLAGSHNEQFFGPGTRLTVL.

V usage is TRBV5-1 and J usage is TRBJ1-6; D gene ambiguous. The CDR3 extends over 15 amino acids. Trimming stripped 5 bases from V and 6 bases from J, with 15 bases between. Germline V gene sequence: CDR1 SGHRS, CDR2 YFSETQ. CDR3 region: CASRTNIASNSPLHF. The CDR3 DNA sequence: TGCGCCAGCAGGACCAACATAGCGAGTAATTCACCCCTCCACTTT.

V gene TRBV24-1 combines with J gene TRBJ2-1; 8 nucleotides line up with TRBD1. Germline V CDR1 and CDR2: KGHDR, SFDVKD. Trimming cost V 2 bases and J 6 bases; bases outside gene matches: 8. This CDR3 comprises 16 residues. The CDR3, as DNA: TGTGCCACCAGTGATTCTGGACAGGGCTACTCCAATGAGCAGTTCTTC. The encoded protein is CATSDSGQGYSNEQFF.

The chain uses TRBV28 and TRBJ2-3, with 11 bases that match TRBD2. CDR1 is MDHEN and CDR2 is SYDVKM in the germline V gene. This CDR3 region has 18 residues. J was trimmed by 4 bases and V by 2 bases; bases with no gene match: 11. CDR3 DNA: TGTGCCAGCAGTTTAATCGGGACTAGCGGAGGGGAGGCAGATACGCAGTATTTT. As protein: CASSLIGTSGGEADTQYF.

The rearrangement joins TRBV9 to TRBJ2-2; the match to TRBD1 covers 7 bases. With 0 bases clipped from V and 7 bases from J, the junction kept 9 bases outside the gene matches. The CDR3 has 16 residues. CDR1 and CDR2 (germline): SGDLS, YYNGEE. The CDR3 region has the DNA TGTGCCAGCAGCGTAGCGACAGGGCTCCCACACGGGGAGCTGTTTTTT. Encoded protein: CASSVATGLPHGELFF.

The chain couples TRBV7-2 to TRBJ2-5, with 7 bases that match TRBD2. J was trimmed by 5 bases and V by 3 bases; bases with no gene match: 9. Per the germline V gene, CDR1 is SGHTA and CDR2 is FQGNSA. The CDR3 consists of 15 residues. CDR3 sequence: CASSFGAGSLETQYF. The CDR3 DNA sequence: TGTGCCAGCAGCTTCGGAGCGGGGAGTTTGGAGACCCAGTACTTC.

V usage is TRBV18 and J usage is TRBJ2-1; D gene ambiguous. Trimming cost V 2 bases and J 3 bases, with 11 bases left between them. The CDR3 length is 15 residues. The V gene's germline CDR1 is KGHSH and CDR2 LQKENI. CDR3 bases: TGTGCCAGCTCACCAGCGGTGTCAATCTACAATGAGCAGTTCTTC. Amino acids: CASSPAVSIYNEQFF.

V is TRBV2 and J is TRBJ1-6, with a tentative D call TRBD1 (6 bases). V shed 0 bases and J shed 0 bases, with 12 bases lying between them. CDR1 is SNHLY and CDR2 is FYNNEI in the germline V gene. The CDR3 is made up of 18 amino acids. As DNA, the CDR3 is TGTGCCAGCAGTGAAGCGCTTAAGACAGGCTCCTATAATTCACCCCTCCACTTT. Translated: CASSEALKTGSYNSPLHF. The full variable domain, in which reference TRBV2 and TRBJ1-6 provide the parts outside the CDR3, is EPEVTQTPSHQVTQMGQEVILRCVPISNHLYFYWYRQILGQKVEFLVSFYNNEISEKSEIFDDQFSVERPDGSNFTLKIRSTKLEDSAMYFCASSEALKTGSYNSPLHFGNGTRLTVT.

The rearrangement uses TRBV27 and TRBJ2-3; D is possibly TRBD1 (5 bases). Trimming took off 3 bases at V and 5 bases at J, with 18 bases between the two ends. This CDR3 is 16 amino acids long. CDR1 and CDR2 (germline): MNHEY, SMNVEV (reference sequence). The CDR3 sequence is CASSFTQVVGRDTQYF. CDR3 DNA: TGTGCCAGCAGTTTCACACAGGTAGTAGGCAGAGATACGCAGTATTTT.

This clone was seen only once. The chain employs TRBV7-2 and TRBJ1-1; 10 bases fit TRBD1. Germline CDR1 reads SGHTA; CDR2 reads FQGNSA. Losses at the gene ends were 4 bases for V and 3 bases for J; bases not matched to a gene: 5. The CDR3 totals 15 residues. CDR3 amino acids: CASSSRQGAHTEAFF. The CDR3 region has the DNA TGTGCCAGCAGCTCGAGACAGGGGGCGCACACTGAAGCTTTCTTT.